This section outlines one T cell receptor beta chain sequence together with its context. Its antigen is not known. These data belong to a study of OX40 agonist ivuxolimab in advanced cancers. Whole-study context: All patients had ivuxolimab intravenously every 2 weeks at 0.01 to 10 mg/kg. General study results and limits: Patients who responded partially at 0.1-3.0 mg/kg showed clonal expansion ranking among the lowest. Which antigen the expanded peripheral T cells recognized is unknown.

A history of autoimmune disease or systemic immunosuppression excluded patients. Clones were read by immunoSEQ multiplex PCR, and TCRdb kept only the in-frame ones, dropping some. The sample lists under 90,000 clones, under 90% occurring once. The clonotype originates from an adult with an advanced solid tumor such as melanoma, head and neck, liver or kidney cancer. This sample comprised CD4+ or CD8+ T cells sorted from blood, obtained in a trial of the OX40 agonist ivuxolimab.

The CDR3 loop is CASSYSGQAQVHF. The CDR3, as DNA: TGTGCCAGCAGTTACTCGGGACAGGCTCAGGTCCACTTT. The rearrangement links TRBV6-5 to TRBJ1-6, with 8 bases that match TRBD1. The germline gives CDR1 MNHEY, CDR2 SVGAGI. After removal of 0 bases from V and 17 bases from J, the junction contained 6 bases not matched to a gene. The CDR3 loop spans 13 amino acids.